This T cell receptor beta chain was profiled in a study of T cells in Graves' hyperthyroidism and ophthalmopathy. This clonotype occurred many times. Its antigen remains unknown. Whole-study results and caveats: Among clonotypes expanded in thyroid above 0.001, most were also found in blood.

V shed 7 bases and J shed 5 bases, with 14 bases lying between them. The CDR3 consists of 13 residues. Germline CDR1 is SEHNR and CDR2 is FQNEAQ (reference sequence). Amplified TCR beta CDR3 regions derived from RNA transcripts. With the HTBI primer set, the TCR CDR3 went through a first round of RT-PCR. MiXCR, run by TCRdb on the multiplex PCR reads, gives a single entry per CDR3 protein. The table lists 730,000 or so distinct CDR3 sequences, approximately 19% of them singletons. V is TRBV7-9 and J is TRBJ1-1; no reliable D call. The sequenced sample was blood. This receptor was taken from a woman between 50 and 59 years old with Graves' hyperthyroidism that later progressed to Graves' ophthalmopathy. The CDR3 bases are TGTGCCAGCACGGAGGCTCTTAGGACTGAAGCTTTCTTT. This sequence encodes CASTEALRTEAFF.